The present T cell receptor (beta chain) was sequenced within a study of blood T cell repertoires in COVID-19. Across the study: Sample material is recorded as cDNA or gDNA derived from T cells, B-cell-depleted T cells, or PBMCs.

Germline CDR1 reads SEHNR; CDR2 reads FQNEAQ (reference sequence). This CDR3 has 11 residues. Worth noting for this clone: Its ends do not fully match the called genes, so a read error is possible.

Original processing notes: How many nucleated cells were present was estimated from reference gene primer amplification. Repertoires were generated with immunoSEQ multiplex PCR, while TCRdb's copy carries only in-frame clones and drops some. V and J calls and clone size are copied from that table; D and trimming were computed from the DNA. In the table there are 220,000 or so clones, 84% of which are singletons. The clonotype originates from a woman under 40 who had recovered from COVID-19. V is TRBV7-9 and J is TRBJ2-7; TRBD2 matches at 14 bases. Sequences were obtained from peripheral blood. The CDR3 DNA sequence: TGTGCCAGCAGCCCGGGACTAGCGGGAGTATTC. It codes for CASSPGLAGVF.